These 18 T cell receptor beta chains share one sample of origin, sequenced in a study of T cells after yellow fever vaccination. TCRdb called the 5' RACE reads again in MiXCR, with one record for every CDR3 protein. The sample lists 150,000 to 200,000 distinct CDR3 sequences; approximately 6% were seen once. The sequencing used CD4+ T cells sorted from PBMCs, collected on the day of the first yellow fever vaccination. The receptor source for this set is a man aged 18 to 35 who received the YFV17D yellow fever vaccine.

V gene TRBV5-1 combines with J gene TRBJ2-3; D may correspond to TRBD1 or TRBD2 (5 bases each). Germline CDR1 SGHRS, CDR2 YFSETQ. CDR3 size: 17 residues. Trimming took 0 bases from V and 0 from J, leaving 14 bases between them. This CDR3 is CASSLALGTPSTDTQYF. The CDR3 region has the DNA TGCGCCAGCAGCTTGGCCCTTGGGACCCCTAGCACAGATACGCAGTATTTT.

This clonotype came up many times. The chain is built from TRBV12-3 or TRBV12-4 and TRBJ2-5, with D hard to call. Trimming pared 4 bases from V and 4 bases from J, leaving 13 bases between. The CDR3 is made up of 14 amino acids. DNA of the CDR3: TGTGCCAGCAGTTCCTTGGGGTTCGGAGAGACCCAGTACTTC. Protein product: CASSSLGFGETQYF.

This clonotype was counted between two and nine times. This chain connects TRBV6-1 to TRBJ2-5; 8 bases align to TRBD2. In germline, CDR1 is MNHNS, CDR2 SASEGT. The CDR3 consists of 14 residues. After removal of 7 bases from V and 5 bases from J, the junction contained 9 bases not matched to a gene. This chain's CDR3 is CASKVRGGSETQYF. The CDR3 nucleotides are TGTGCCAGCAAAGTCCGGGGGGGTTCGGAGACCCAGTACTTC.

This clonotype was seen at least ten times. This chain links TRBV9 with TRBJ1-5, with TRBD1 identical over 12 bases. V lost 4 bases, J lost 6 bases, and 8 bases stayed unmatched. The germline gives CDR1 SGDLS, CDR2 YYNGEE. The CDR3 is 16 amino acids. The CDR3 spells CASSPGTGGEGQPQHF. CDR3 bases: TGTGCCAGCAGCCCGGGGACAGGGGGCGAGGGTCAGCCCCAGCATTTT. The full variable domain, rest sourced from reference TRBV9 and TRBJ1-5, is DSGVTQTPKHLITATGQRVTLRCSPRSGDLSVYWYQQSLDQGLQFLIQYYNGEERAKGNILERFSAQQFPDLHSELNLSSLELGDSALYFCASSPGTGGEGQPQHFGDGTRLSIL.

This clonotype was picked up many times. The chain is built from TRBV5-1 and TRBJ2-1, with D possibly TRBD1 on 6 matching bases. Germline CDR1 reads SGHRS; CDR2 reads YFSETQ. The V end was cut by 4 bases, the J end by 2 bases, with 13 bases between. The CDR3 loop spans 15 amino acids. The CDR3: CASSPRTETYNEQFF. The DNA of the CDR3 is TGCGCCAGCAGCCCTAGGACAGAGACCTACAATGAGCAGTTCTTC.

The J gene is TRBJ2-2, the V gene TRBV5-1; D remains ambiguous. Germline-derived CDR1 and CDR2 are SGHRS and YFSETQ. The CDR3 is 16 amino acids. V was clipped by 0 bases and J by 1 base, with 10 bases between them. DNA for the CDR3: TGCGCCAGCAGCTTGGACCCTATCGGGAACACCGGGGAGCTGTTTTTT. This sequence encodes CASSLDPIGNTGELFF. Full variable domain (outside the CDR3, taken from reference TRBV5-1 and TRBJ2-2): KAGVTQTPRYLIKTRGQQVTLSCSPISGHRSVSWYQQTPGQGLQFLFEYFSETQRNKGNFPGRFSGRQFSNSRSEMNVSTLELGDSALYLCASSLDPIGNTGELFFGEGSRLTVL.

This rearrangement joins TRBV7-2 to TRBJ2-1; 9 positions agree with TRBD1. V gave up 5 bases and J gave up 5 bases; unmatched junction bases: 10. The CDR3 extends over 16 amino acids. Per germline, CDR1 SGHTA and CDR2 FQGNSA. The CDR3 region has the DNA TGTGCCAGCAGCGGGACAGGGCGGTCCGGTAACAATGAGCAGTTCTTC. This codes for CASSGTGRSGNNEQFF.

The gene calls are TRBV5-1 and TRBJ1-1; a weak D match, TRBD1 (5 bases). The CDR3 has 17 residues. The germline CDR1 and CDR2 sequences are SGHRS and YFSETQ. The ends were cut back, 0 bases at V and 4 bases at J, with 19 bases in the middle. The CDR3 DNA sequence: TGCGCCAGCAGCTTGGACGGATGGGGCGGGGGTAGCACTGAAGCTTTCTTT. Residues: CASSLDGWGGGSTEAFF.

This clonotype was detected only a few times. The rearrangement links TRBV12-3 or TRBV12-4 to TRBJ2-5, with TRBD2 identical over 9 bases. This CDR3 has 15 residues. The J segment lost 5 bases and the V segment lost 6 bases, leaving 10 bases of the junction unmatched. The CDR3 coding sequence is TGTGCCAGCAGCCCCCCTGCGGGGGGGCCGGAGACCCAGTACTTC. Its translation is CASSPPAGGPETQYF.

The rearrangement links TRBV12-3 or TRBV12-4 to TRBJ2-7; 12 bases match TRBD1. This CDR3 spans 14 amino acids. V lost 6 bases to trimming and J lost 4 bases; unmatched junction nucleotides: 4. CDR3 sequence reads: CASRGQGALYEQYF. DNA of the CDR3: TGTGCCAGCAGGGGACAGGGGGCGCTTTACGAGCAGTACTTC.

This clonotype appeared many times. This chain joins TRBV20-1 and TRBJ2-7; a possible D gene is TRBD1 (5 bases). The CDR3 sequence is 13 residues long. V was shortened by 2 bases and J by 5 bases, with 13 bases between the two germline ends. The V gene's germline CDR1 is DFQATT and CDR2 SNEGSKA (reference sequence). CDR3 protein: CSARKQVSHEQYV. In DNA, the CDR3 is TGCAGTGCTAGAAAACAGGTATCCCACGAGCAGTACGTC.

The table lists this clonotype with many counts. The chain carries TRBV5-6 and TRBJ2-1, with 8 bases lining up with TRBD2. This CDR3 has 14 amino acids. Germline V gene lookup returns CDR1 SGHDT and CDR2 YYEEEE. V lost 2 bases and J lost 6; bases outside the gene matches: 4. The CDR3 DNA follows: TGTGCCAGCAGCTTACGGGGGGGTATCAATGAGCAGTTCTTC. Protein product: CASSLRGGINEQFF.

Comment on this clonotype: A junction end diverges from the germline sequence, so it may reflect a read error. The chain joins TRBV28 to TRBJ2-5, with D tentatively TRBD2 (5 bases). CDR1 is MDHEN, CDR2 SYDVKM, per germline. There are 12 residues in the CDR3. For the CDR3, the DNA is TGTGCCAGCAGCGACTACCATGAGACCCAGTACTTC. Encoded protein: CASSDYHETQYF.

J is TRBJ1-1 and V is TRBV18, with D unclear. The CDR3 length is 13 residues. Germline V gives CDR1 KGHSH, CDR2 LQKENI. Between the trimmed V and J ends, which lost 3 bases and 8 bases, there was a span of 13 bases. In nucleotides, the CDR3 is TGTGCCAGCTCACCCGGGTTATCGGAAGAAGCTTTCTTT. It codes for CASSPGLSEEAFF.

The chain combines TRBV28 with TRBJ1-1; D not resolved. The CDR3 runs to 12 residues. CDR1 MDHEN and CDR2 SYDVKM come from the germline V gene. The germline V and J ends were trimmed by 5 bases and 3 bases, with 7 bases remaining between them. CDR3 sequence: CASSPMHTEAFF. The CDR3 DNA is TGTGCCAGCAGTCCTATGCACACTGAAGCTTTCTTT.

The CDR3 here is CSARQGIYEQYF. Here the CDR3 DNA reads TGCAGTGCGCGACAGGGCATCTACGAGCAGTACTTC. The chain is built from TRBV20-1 and TRBJ2-7; 7 bases are a match to TRBD1. CDR1 and CDR2 (germline): DFQATT, SNEGSKA (reference sequence). This CDR3 has 12 residues. Trimming at V came to 6 bases and at J to 3 bases, leaving 5 bases not matched to a gene.

The CDR3 loop is CASSVRDGPYEQYF. In nucleotides, the CDR3 is TGTGCCAGTAGTGTCCGGGACGGACCCTACGAGCAGTACTTC. The chain has TRBV19 and TRBJ2-7; either TRBD1 or TRBD2 may fit D (5 bases each). The CDR3 has 14 residues. Per germline, CDR1 LNHDA and CDR2 SQIVND (reference sequence). Trimming removed 5 bases from V and 2 bases from J, with 13 bases in between.

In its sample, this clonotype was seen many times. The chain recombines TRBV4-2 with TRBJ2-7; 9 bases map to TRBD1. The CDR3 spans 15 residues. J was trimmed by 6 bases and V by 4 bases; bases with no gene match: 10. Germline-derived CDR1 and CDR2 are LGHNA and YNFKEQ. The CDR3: CASSLPGQGSTEQYF. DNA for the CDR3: TGTGCCAGCAGCCTTCCGGGACAGGGCTCGACCGAGCAGTACTTC.